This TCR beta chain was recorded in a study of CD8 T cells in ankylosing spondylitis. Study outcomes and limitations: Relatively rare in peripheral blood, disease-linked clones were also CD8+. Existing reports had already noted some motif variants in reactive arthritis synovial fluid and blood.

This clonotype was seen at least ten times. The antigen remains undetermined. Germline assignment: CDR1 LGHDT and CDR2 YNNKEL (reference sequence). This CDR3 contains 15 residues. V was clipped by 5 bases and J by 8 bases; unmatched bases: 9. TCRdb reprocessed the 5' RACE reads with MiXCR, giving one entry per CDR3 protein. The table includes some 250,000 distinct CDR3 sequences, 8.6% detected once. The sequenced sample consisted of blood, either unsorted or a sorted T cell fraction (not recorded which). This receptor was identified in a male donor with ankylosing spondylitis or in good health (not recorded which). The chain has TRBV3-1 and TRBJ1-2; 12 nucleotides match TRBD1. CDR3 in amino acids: CASSSGTGGAGGYTF. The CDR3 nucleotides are TGTGCCAGCAGCTCCGGGACAGGGGGCGCCGGGGGCTACACCTTC. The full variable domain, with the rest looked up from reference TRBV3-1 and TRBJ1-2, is DTAVSQTPKYLVTQMGNDKSIKCEQNLGHDTMYWYKQDSKKFLKIMFSYNNKELIINETVPNRFSPKSPDKAHLNLHINSLELGDSAVYFCASSSGTGGAGGYTFGSGTRLTVV.